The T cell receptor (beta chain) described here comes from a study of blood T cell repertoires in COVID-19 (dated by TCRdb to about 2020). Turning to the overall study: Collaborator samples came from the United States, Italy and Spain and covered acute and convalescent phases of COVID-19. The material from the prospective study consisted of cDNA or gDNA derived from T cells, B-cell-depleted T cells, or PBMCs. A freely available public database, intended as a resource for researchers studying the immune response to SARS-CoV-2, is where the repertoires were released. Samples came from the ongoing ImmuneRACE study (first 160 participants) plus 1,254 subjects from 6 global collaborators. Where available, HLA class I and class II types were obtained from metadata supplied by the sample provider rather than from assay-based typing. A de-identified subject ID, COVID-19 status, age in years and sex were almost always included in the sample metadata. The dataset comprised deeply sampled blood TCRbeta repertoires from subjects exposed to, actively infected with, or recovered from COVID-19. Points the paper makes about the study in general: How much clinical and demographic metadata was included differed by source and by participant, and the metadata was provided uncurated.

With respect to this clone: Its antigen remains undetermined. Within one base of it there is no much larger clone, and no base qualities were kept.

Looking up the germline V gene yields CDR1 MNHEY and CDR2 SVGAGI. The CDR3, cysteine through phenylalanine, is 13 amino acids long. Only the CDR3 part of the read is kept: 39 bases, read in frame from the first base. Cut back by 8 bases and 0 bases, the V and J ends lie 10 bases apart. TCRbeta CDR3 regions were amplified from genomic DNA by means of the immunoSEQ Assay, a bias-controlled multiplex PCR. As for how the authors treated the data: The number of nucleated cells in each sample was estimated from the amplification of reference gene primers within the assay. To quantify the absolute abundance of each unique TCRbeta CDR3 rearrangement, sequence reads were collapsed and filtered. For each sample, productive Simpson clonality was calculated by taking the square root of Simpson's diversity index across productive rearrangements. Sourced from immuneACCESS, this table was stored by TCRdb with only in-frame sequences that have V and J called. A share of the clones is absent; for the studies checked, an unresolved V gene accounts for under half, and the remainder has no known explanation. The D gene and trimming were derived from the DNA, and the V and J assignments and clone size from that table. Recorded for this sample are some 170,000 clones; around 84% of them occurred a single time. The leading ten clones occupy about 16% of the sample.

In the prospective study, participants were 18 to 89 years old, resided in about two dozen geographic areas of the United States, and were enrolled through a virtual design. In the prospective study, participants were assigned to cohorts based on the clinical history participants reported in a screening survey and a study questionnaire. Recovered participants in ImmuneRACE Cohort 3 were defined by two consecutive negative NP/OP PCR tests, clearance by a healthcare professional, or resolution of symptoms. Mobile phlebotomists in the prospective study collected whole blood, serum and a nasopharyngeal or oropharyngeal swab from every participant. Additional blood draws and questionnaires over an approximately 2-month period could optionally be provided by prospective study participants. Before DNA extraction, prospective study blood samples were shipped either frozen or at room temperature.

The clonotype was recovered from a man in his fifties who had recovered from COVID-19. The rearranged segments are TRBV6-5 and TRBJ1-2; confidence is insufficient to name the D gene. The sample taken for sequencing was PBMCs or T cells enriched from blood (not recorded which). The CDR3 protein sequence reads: CASVAASNYGYTF. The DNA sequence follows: TGTGCCAGCGTTGCGGCTTCTAACTATGGCTACACCTTC.